This is a list of T cell receptor beta chains from one sample in a study of T-cell memory formation after mild COVID-19. One entry per CDR3 protein, called by TCRdb with MiXCR from the 5' RACE reads. Among 85,000 to 130,000 distinct CDR3 sequences listed, roughly an eighth were seen once. The sample comprised PBMCs or a T cell subset sorted from them (not recorded which). These receptors originate from an adult woman who had mild COVID-19 (a few samples of this study predate the infection). Cell type and time point are not known. CDR3s include the opening cysteine and the closing phenylalanine or tryptophan.

J	length	V	CDR3
TRBJ1-1	13	TRBV12-3/TRBV12-4	CASSTGVSTEAFF
TRBJ2-5	13	TRBV14	CASSREVSETQYF
TRBJ1-1	13	TRBV3-1	CASSPRGQTEAFF
TRBJ2-1	17	TRBV6-5	CASSYNEMRSSYNEQFF
TRBJ2-7	12	TRBV7-2	CASTYPGGEQYF
TRBJ2-3	13	TRBV23-1	CAGKRQGIATQYF
TRBJ2-3	15	TRBV6-5	CASRRSGGSTDTQYF
TRBJ2-7	12	TRBV24-1	CATSQGAYEQYF
TRBJ2-1	16	TRBV27	CASRSLESEGWGEQFF
TRBJ2-3	20	TRBV3-1	CASSQEDRETSLMWADTQYF
TRBJ2-1	16	TRBV7-9	CASSLGGSSSKNEQFF
TRBJ2-3	15	TRBV6-6	CASSFPDGSTDTQYF
TRBJ1-5	15	TRBV25-1	CASSPTEYSNQPQHF
TRBJ2-5	13	TRBV25-1	CASSEAGLETQYF
TRBJ2-5	15	TRBV4-1	CASSQAGGLQETQYF
TRBJ2-5	13	TRBV24-1	CATSDGAQETQYF
TRBJ2-1	12	TRBV20-1	CSAWTSPNEQFF
TRBJ2-1	14	TRBV29-1	CSVDGLAGLNEQFF
TRBJ2-1	19	TRBV12-5	CASVPEAGGPYMDIYEQFF
TRBJ1-1	13	TRBV6-4	CASSEIPNTEAFF
TRBJ2-1	18	TRBV24-1	CATSDSPWTSGFYNEQFF
TRBJ1-6	12	TRBV12-3/TRBV12-4	CASSPTLSPLHF
TRBJ2-2	16	TRBV21-1	CASSKEDRKNTGELFF
TRBJ1-2	14	TRBV12-3/TRBV12-4	CASSSSTGLGGYTF
TRBJ2-5	13	TRBV6-5	CASRFRVAETQYF
TRBJ2-7	16	TRBV5-1	CASSHTFDSHSYEQYF
TRBJ2-7	14	TRBV20-1	CSAKELAGSYEQYF
TRBJ2-3	16	TRBV15	CATSNEGAGYTDTQYF
TRBJ1-1	15	TRBV15	CATSRDRGRLTEAFF